The sequence of this TCR beta chain was determined in a study of T cell responses to AZD1222 COVID-19 vaccine. Concerning this clone itself: Antigen specificity is unknown.

This CDR3 is 15 amino acids long. In germline, CDR1 is SGHTA, CDR2 FQGNSA. Trimming removed 5 bases from V and 6 bases from J, with 16 bases in between. Study results and limitations: A mostly white British donor set with more females was recruited, and clonal diversity was possibly underestimated.

TCRdb's copy holds only in-frame clones and misses some; the assay was immunoSEQ multiplex PCR. The repertoire has about 150,000 clones, 88% of them found once; the top ten carry approximately 3.1%. The source of this sequence is an adult in good health. This rearrangement joins TRBV7-2 to TRBJ1-4, with TRBD1 as a possible D gene (5 bases). Material: peripheral blood, obtained on day 0 of AZD1222 vaccination. The chain's CDR3 is CASSRGSGSYEKLFF. The CDR3 DNA reads as TGTGCCAGCAGCCGCGGCTCAGGGAGTTATGAAAAACTGTTTTTT.